Included here is one T cell receptor (beta chain) sequence, with context. No antigen is known for it. This entry comes from a study of cytomegalovirus exposure and HLA in healthy donors. Study-wide findings and caveats: The later analysis indicated that the majority of CMV-associated TCR beta chains appeared HLA-restricted.

The J segment lost 0 bases and the V segment lost 1 base, leaving 5 bases of the junction unmatched. Germline CDR1 and CDR2: LNHNV and YYDKDF (reference sequence). This CDR3 region has 18 residues. The PCR made use of 60 Vbeta and 13 Jbeta primers. TCRdb's table, derived via immunoSEQ multiplex PCR, lists solely in-frame clones and lacks some. The table has some 160,000 clones, about 85% seen once. This sequence originates from a male donor in good health and CMV-seropositive. J is TRBJ2-1 and V is TRBV15, with 11 bases matching TRBD2. Sequencing was carried out using PBMCs. CDR3 loop: CATSRVLAGAGSYNEQFF. The CDR3 region has the DNA TGTGCCACCAGCAGAGTACTAGCGGGAGCAGGCTCCTACAATGAGCAGTTCTTC.